Each of the 27 T cell receptor beta chains below was sequenced from the same sample in a study of T cell responses to AZD1222 COVID-19 vaccine (dated by TCRdb to about 2021). Sample time point, as interpreted from the label and publication: baseline before first vaccination. The method behind the library was the immunoSEQ multiplex PCR assay. TCRdb's version of the immuneACCESS table is confined to in-frame rearrangements and falls short of the full clone set. An unresolved V gene accounts for under half of the shortfall where checked; the remainder is of unknown origin. This sample is represented by 100,000 to 150,000 clones; around 90% of them were singletons. Of the sample, roughly 3.9% falls within the top ten clones. The specimen was peripheral blood, collected on day 0 of AZD1222 vaccination. Source of these receptors: an adult in good health.

The chain combines TRBV7-2 with TRBJ2-5, with D possibly TRBD2 on 6 matching bases. From germline, CDR1 is SGHTA and CDR2 FQGNSA. Between the trimmed V and J ends, which lost 3 bases and 5 bases, there was a span of 7 bases. The CDR3 contains 12 residues. The CDR3 loop is CASSFGGETQYF. CDR3 in DNA: TGTGCCAGCAGCTTTGGGGGGGAGACCCAGTACTTC.

This chain links TRBV5-4 with TRBJ2-7, with 7 bases that match TRBD1. With 5 bases clipped from V and 0 bases from J, the junction kept 5 bases outside the gene matches. The CDR3 has 14 residues. CDR1 and CDR2 from the germline V gene are SGHNT and YYREEE (reference sequence). The CDR3 bases are TGTGCCAGCAGTTTCGACAGGGTCTCCTACGAGCAGTACTTC. Residues: CASSFDRVSYEQYF.

The DNA for the CDR3 is TGTGCCAGTAGGGGTGCGGCCTACAATGAGCAGTTCTTC. Protein product: CASRGAAYNEQFF. This chain uses TRBV19 with TRBJ2-1; no reliable D call. CDR3 length: 13 residues. Trimming pared 6 bases from V and 2 bases from J, leaving 8 bases between. Germline V gene data show CDR1 as LNHDA and CDR2 as SQIVND (reference sequence).

V gene TRBV9 combines with J gene TRBJ1-4, with 9 bases fitting TRBD1. Unmatched junction bases numbered 3, after V lost 4 bases and J lost 8 bases. This CDR3 is 13 amino acids long. CDR1 is SGDLS, CDR2 YYNGEE, per germline. The CDR3 sequence: CASSTGGPEKLFF. The DNA of the CDR3 is TGTGCCAGCAGCACAGGGGGCCCGGAAAAACTGTTTTTT.

The chain uses TRBV7-8 and TRBJ1-1; 9 positions agree with TRBD1. This CDR3 region has 16 residues. From germline, CDR1 is SGHVS and CDR2 FQNEAQ. Losses at the gene ends were 5 bases for V and 4 bases for J; bases not matched to a gene: 11. CDR3 sequence reads: CASSHRGRGVSTEAFF. The CDR3 DNA reads TGTGCCAGCAGCCACAGGGGGCGCGGGGTGAGCACTGAAGCTTTCTTT.

This chain links TRBV6-5 with TRBJ2-5; D tentatively reads TRBD1 or TRBD2 (6 bases each). Germline V CDR1 and CDR2: MNHEY, SVGAGI. The length of the CDR3 is 14 residues. Trimming cost V 5 bases and J 2 bases, with 12 bases left between them. The CDR3 coding sequence is TGTGCCAGCAGTCGAGGGGGGAAACAAGAGACCCAGTACTTC. It translates to CASSRGGKQETQYF.

The chain has TRBV3-1 (or the pseudogene TRBV3-2) and TRBJ1-6, with a weak D call TRBD1 (5 bases). Germline lookup yields CDR1 LGHDT and CDR2 YNNKEL (reference sequence). This CDR3 region has 15 residues. Trimming stripped 4 bases from V and 7 bases from J, with 14 bases between. The CDR3 DNA reads as TGTGCCAGCAGCCTTAGGCGGGACTCAAATTCACCCCTCCACTTT. It yields the protein CASSLRRDSNSPLHF.

V usage is TRBV7-9 and J usage is TRBJ1-1; a possible D gene is TRBD1 (5 bases). Per germline, CDR1 SEHNR and CDR2 FQNEAQ (reference sequence). V shed 11 bases and J shed 6 bases, with 25 bases lying between them. This CDR3 has 15 residues. CDR3 nucleotides: TGTGCCGGACAAGGGAGGGACCATAGCACGGCTGAAGCTTTCTTT. Translation gives CAGQGRDHSTAEAFF.

J is TRBJ1-1 and V is TRBV28; possibly TRBD1 for D (5 bases). V was shortened by 6 bases and J by 8 bases, with 10 bases between the two germline ends. The germline V gene has CDR1 MDHEN and CDR2 SYDVKM. This CDR3 has 11 residues. The chain's CDR3 is CASSTDREAFF. CDR3 nucleotide sequence: TGTGCCAGCAGCACAGACAGAGAAGCTTTCTTT.

The gene calls are TRBV15 and TRBJ1-5; D might be TRBD1 (6 bases). The CDR3 consists of 15 residues. Germline lookup yields CDR1 LNHNV and CDR2 YYDKDF (reference sequence). V gave up 3 bases and J gave up 1 base, with 10 bases separating them. The CDR3 DNA reads as TGTGCCACCAGCAGGGAGACAGGAAGCAATCAGCCCCAGCATTTT. This encodes CATSRETGSNQPQHF.

V gene TRBV28 combines with J gene TRBJ2-6; D ambiguous. V dropped 2 bases and J dropped 0 bases, with 5 bases sitting between them. Germline V gene lookup returns CDR1 MDHEN and CDR2 SYDVKM. The CDR3 is made up of 15 amino acids. CDR3: CASSLGSSGANVLTF. The CDR3, as DNA: TGTGCCAGCAGTTTAGGGTCCTCTGGGGCCAACGTCCTGACTTTC.

V gene TRBV30 combines with J gene TRBJ1-2; D perhaps matches TRBD1 (5 bases). Germline lookup yields CDR1 GTSNPN and CDR2 SVGIG (reference sequence). V gave up 7 bases and J gave up 3 bases, with 15 bases separating them. The CDR3 runs 13 residues. CDR3 nucleotides: TGTGCCTTCCTCCCCCCCAGGGACTATGGCTACACCTTC. Protein product: CAFLPPRDYGYTF.

This rearrangement joins TRBV7-9 to TRBJ2-7, with D uncertain. The CDR3 runs 13 residues. V was cut by 5 bases and J by 9 bases, with 17 bases left in between. Germline-derived CDR1 and CDR2 are SEHNR and FQNEAQ (reference sequence). The CDR3: CASSPRGDTGQYF. CDR3 in DNA: TGTGCCAGCAGCCCTAGAGGTGACACTGGGCAGTACTTC.

The chain recombines TRBV5-1 with TRBJ2-7, with 7 bases aligning to TRBD1. V lost 7 bases to trimming and J lost 6 bases; unmatched junction nucleotides: 13. Germline CDR1 is SGHRS and CDR2 is YFSETQ. This CDR3 has 14 amino acids. DNA of the CDR3: TGCGCCAGCCGGGGACAGCTCGCTTTCGGCGAGCAGTACTTC. It encodes CASRGQLAFGEQYF.

This clone was found a few times. The gene calls are TRBV13 and TRBJ2-7; 7 bases align to TRBD1. The CDR3 has 14 residues. The V segment lost 4 bases and the J segment 4 bases; nucleotides outside the gene matches: 7. Germline-derived CDR1 and CDR2 are PRHDT and FYEKMQ (reference sequence). The CDR3, as DNA: TGTGCCAGCAGCTCCGGGACAGATACTTACGAGCAGTACTTC. It is translated as CASSSGTDTYEQYF.

Only one count was recorded for this clone. The genes are TRBV7-2 and TRBJ2-5; D gene unclear. This CDR3 is 17 amino acids long. Germline V CDR1 and CDR2: SGHTA, FQGNSA. Trimming removed 4 bases from V and 0 bases from J, with 18 bases in between. The CDR3 region has the DNA TGTGCCAGCAGCTCCCCTCTCGAGGCACAGTACCAAGAGACCCAGTACTTC. Its protein product is CASSSPLEAQYQETQYF. The whole variable domain, remainder taken from reference TRBV7-2 and TRBJ2-5, is GAGVSQSPSNKVTEKGKDVELRCDPISGHTALYWYRQSLGQGLEFLIYFQGNSAPDKSGLPSDRFSAERTGGSVSTLTIQRTQQEDSAVYLCASSSPLEAQYQETQYFGPGTRLLVL.

This chain uses TRBV5-4 with TRBJ1-5; D unresolved. This CDR3 contains 11 residues. V lost 6 bases, J lost 2 bases, and 3 bases lay in between. The germline V gene has CDR1 SGHNT and CDR2 YYREEE (reference sequence). The CDR3 DNA is TGTGCCAGCAACGGCAATCAGCCCCAGCATTTT. It is translated as CASNGNQPQHF.

The chain joins TRBV10-3 to TRBJ1-1; tentatively, D is TRBD1 (5 bases). CDR1 is ENHRY and CDR2 is SYGVKD in the germline V gene. This CDR3 spans 13 amino acids. V was trimmed by 8 bases and J by 5 bases, leaving 15 bases between them. CDR3 coding DNA: TGTGCCATCGGAAGTTCAGGGAAGACTGAAGCTTTCTTT. It is translated as CAIGSSGKTEAFF.

The gene calls are TRBV4-1 and TRBJ1-6; D is perhaps TRBD1 (5 bases). Trimming removed 2 bases at V and 0 bases at J, with 14 bases between. The CDR3 is made up of 18 amino acids. CDR1 and CDR2 from the germline V gene are MGHRA and YSYEKL. CDR3 sequence reads: CASSQRFGGNSYNSPLHF. DNA of the CDR3: TGCGCCAGCAGCCAAAGGTTTGGGGGGAACTCCTATAATTCACCCCTCCACTTT.

This sequence joins TRBV3-1 (or the pseudogene TRBV3-2) and TRBJ1-2; no definite D call. Between the trimmed V and J ends, which lost 4 bases and 8 bases, there was a span of 14 bases. This CDR3 region has 13 residues. From germline, CDR1 is LGHDT and CDR2 YNNKEL (reference sequence). CDR3 coding DNA: TGTGCCAGCAGCCCCTCCTTGGGATCAGGCTACACCTTC. As protein: CASSPSLGSGYTF.

The CDR3: CASSLRTGVIYNEQFF. The CDR3 coding sequence is TGTGCCAGCAGCCTTCGAACAGGGGTAATCTACAATGAGCAGTTCTTC. This sequence joins TRBV5-6 and TRBJ2-1; TRBD1 matches 7 bases. V lost 4 bases and J lost 3; bases outside the gene matches: 10. CDR3 length equals 16 residues. Germline CDR1 SGHDT, CDR2 YYEEEE.

The chain has TRBV6-5 and TRBJ1-2; weak D call: TRBD1 (6 bases). V was cut by 11 bases and J by 4 bases, with 20 bases left in between. The CDR3 contains 14 residues. Germline V gene data show CDR1 as MNHEY and CDR2 as SVGAGI. The CDR3, as DNA: TGTGCCGGACATACTACAGGGAGCGGCTATGGCTACACCTTC. This sequence encodes CAGHTTGSGYGYTF.

The J gene is TRBJ2-1, the V gene TRBV5-1, with no clear D. Trimming shortened V by 4 bases and J by 7 bases, and 15 bases separated the two germline ends. The germline V gene encodes CDR1 SGHRS and CDR2 YFSETQ. The CDR3 covers 14 residues. CDR3 region: CASSPGPPRNEQFF. Here the CDR3 DNA reads TGCGCCAGCAGCCCCGGACCCCCTAGGAATGAGCAGTTCTTC.

The chain uses TRBV6-5 and TRBJ2-3, with D unresolved. The CDR3 sequence is 13 residues long. Germline V CDR1 and CDR2: MNHEY, SVGAGI. Trimming shortened V by 0 bases and J by 6 bases, and 7 bases separated the two germline ends. The CDR3 region has the DNA TGTGCCAGCAGTTACTCGATACAGGATACGCAGTATTTT. Protein sequence: CASSYSIQDTQYF.

This clone has only one observation. This chain uses TRBV28 with TRBJ2-3, with D perhaps given as TRBD1 or TRBD2 (5 bases each). With 5 bases removed from V and 1 base from J, the gap between germline ends came to 16 bases. CDR3 length: 16 amino acids. The germline gives CDR1 MDHEN, CDR2 SYDVKM. This CDR3 reads CASSPAGAVRTDTQYF. The CDR3 DNA reads as TGTGCCAGCAGTCCCGCCGGGGCCGTTCGCACAGATACGCAGTATTTT.

The chain recombines TRBV7-9 with TRBJ1-1; a weak D match, TRBD1 (5 bases). The ends were cut back, 5 bases at V and 0 bases at J, with 13 bases in the middle. Looked up from germline, CDR1 is SEHNR and CDR2 is FQNEAQ (reference sequence). This CDR3 region has 15 residues. CDR3 nucleotide sequence: TGTGCCAGCAGCCGCCGACAGACCTTGAACACTGAAGCTTTCTTT. Encoded protein: CASSRRQTLNTEAFF.

The chain links TRBV5-1 to TRBJ1-1; TRBD1 aligns across 9 bases. Per germline, CDR1 SGHRS and CDR2 YFSETQ. With V trimmed by 4 bases and J by 4 bases, 8 bases remained unmatched. CDR3 length: 15 residues. CDR3 protein: CASSPGTGKVTEAFF. In DNA, the CDR3 is TGCGCCAGCAGCCCCGGGACAGGGAAGGTCACTGAAGCTTTCTTT.